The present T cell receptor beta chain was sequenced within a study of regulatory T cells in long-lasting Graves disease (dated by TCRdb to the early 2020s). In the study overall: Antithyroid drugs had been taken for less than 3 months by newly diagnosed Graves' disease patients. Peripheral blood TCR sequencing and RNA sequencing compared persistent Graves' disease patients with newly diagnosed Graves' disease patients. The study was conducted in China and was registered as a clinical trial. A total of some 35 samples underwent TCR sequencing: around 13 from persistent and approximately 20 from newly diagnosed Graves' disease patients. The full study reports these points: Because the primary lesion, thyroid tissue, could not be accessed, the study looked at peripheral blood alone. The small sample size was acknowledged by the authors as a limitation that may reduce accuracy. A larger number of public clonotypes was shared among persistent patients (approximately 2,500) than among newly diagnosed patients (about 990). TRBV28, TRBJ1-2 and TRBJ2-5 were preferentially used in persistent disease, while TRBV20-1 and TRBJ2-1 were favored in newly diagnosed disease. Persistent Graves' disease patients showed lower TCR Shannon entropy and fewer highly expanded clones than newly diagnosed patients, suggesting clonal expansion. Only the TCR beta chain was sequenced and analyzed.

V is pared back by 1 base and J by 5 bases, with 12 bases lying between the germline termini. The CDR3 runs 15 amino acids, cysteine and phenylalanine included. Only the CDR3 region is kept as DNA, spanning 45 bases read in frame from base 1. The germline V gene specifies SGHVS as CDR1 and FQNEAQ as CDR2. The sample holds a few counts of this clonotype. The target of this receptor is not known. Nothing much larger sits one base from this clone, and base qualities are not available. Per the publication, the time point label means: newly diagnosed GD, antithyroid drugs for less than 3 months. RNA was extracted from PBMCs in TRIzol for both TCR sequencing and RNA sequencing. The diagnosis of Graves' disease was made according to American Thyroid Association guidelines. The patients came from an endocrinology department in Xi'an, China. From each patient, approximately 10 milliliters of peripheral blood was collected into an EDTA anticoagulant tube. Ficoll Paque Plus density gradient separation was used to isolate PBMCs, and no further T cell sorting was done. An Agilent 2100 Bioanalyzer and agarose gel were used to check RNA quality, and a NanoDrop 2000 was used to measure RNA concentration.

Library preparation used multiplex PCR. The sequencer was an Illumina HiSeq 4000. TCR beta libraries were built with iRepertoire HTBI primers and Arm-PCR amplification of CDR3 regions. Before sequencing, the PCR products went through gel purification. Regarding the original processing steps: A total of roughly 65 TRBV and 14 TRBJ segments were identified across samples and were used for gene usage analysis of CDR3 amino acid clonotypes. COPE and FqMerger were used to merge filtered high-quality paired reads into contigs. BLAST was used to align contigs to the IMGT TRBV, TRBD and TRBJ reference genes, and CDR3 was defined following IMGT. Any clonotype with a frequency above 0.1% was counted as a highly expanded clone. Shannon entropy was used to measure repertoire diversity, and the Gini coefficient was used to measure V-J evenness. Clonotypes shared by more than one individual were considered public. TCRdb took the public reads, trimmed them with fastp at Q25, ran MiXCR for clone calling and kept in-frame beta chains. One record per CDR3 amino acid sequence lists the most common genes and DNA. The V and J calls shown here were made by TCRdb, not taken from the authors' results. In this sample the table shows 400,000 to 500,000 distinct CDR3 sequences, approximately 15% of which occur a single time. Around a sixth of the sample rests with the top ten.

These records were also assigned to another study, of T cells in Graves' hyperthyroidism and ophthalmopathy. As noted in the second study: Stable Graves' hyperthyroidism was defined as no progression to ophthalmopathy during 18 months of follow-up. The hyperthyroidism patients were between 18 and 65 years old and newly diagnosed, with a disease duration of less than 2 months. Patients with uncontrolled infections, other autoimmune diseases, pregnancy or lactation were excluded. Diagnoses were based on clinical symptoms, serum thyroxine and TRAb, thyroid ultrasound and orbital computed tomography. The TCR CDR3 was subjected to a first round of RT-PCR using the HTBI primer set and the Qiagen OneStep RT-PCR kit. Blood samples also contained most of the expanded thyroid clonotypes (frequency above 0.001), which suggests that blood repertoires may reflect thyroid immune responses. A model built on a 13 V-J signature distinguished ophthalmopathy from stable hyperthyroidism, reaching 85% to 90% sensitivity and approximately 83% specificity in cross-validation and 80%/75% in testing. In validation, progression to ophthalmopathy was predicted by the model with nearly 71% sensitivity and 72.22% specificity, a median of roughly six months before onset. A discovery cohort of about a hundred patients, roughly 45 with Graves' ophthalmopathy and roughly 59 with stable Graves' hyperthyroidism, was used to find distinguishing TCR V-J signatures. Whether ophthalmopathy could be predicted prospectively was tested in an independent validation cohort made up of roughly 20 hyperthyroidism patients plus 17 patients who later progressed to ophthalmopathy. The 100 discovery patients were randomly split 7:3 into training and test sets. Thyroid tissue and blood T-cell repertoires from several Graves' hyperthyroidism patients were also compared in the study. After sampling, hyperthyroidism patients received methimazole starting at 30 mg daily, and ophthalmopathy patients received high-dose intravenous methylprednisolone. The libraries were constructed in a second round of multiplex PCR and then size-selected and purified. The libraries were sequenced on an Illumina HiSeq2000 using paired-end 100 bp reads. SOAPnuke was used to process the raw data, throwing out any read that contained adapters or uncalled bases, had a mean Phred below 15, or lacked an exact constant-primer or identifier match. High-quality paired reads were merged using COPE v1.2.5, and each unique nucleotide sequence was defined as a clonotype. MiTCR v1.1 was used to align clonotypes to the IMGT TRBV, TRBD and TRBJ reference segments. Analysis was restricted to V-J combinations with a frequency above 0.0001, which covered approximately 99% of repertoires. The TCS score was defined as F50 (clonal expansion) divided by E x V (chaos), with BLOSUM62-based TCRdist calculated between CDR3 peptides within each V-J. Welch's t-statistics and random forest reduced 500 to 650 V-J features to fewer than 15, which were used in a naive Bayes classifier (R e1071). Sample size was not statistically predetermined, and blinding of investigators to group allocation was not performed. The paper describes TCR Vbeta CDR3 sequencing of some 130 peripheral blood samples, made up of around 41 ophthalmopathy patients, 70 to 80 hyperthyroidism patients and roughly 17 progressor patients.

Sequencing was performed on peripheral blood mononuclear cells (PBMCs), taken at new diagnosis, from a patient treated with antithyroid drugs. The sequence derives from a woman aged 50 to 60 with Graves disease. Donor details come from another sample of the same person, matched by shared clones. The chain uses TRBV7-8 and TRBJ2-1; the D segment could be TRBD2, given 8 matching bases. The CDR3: CASSLDGRGHNEQFF. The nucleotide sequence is TGTGCCAGCAGCTTAGACGGGAGGGGGCACAATGAGCAGTTCTTC.